The 24 T cell receptor beta chains in this list originate from one sample, sequenced in a study of blood T cell repertoires in COVID-19. Repertoires were generated with immunoSEQ multiplex PCR, while TCRdb's copy carries only in-frame clones and drops some. The repertoire consists of some 350,000 clones, with 75% to 90% occurring once and the leading ten covering under 6.5%. The sequencing input was peripheral blood. The receptors come from a woman between 45 and 60 years old with COVID-19, enrolled during active disease.

The chain uses TRBV30 and TRBJ1-2; a possible D gene is TRBD1 (6 bases). Germline V CDR1 and CDR2: GTSNPN, SVGIG (reference sequence). The length of the CDR3 is 13 residues. The V end was cut by 5 bases, the J end by 4 bases, with 14 bases between. The CDR3 loop is CAWHRVKGYGYTF. DNA for the CDR3: TGTGCCTGGCACAGGGTAAAGGGCTATGGCTACACCTTC.

The gene calls are TRBV5-1 and TRBJ2-1, with 9 bases identical to TRBD1. The CDR3 spans 17 residues. Per the germline V gene, CDR1 is SGHRS and CDR2 is YFSETQ. V lost 4 bases to trimming and J lost 6 bases; unmatched junction nucleotides: 14. The CDR3 is CASSQVPIGTGSNEQFF. Written as DNA, the CDR3 is TGCGCCAGCAGCCAAGTTCCAATTGGGACAGGGAGCAATGAGCAGTTCTTC.

The chain has TRBV5-6 and TRBJ1-1, with D possibly TRBD1 on 5 matching bases. CDR1 is SGHDT, CDR2 YYEEEE, per germline. The V end lost 4 bases, the J end lost 1 base, and 11 bases lay between the germline ends. The CDR3 has 14 amino acids. The CDR3 DNA is TGTGCCAGCAGCCTGGGACTAACGAACACTGAAGCTTTCTTT. Residues: CASSLGLTNTEAFF.

The chain employs TRBV24-1 and TRBJ2-2; perhaps TRBD2 as D (5 bases). Between the trimmed V and J ends, which lost 2 bases and 4 bases, there was a span of 10 bases. Germline lookup yields CDR1 KGHDR and CDR2 SFDVKD. CDR3 length equals 15 residues. Here the CDR3 reads CATSDSPRGTGELFF. The CDR3 DNA reads TGTGCCACCAGTGATTCCCCCCGGGGCACCGGGGAGCTGTTTTTT.

The table lists this clone with a few counts. The chain recombines TRBV19 with TRBJ2-6, with 8 bases that match TRBD1. V trimming: 8 bases; J trimming: 4 bases; junction bases outside the gene matches: 10. CDR1 and CDR2 (germline): LNHDA, SQIVND (reference sequence). The CDR3 sequence is 16 residues long. CDR3 sequence reads: CASLPGGASGANVLTF. In DNA form, the CDR3 reads TGTGCCAGTCTTCCAGGGGGCGCCTCAGGGGCCAACGTCCTGACTTTC. Filled out from reference TRBV19 and TRBJ2-6, the complete variable domain reads DGGITQSPKYLFRKEGQNVTLSCEQNLNHDAMYWYRQDPGQGLRLIYYSQIVNDFQKGDIAEGYSVSREKKESFPLTVTSAQKNPTAFYLCASLPGGASGANVLTFGAGSRLTVL.

The chain uses TRBV7-8 and TRBJ2-1; weak D call: TRBD2 (5 bases). CDR3 size: 14 residues. The V and J ends lost 0 bases and 5 bases respectively, with 8 bases between them. Looked up from germline, CDR1 is SGHVS and CDR2 is FQNEAQ. DNA for the CDR3: TGTGCCAGCAGCTTAGCGGGAGCGAACAATGAGCAGTTCTTC. Encoded protein: CASSLAGANNEQFF.

The chain recombines TRBV9 with TRBJ2-5; 14 nucleotides agree with TRBD2. This CDR3 contains 16 residues. Germline CDR1 SGDLS, CDR2 YYNGEE. V trimming: 3 bases; J trimming: 5 bases; junction bases outside the gene matches: 6. The CDR3 nucleotides are TGTGCCAGCAGCGCGGGGACTAGCGGGAGTGGGGAGACCCAGTACTTC. Translated, it gives CASSAGTSGSGETQYF.

The chain couples TRBV3-1 (or the pseudogene TRBV3-2) to TRBJ2-5; D unclear. Germline assignment: CDR1 LGHDT and CDR2 YNNKEL (reference sequence). The CDR3 consists of 14 residues. Between the trimmed V and J ends, which lost 4 bases and 3 bases, there was a span of 12 bases. The CDR3: CASSPSTGKETQYF. CDR3 nucleotide sequence: TGTGCCAGCAGCCCCTCGACTGGAAAAGAGACCCAGTACTTC.

The chain recombines TRBV19 with TRBJ1-2, with 7 bases aligning to TRBD1. Losses at the gene ends were 6 bases for V and 4 bases for J; bases not matched to a gene: 2. Germline CDR1 is LNHDA and CDR2 is SQIVND (reference sequence). The CDR3 length is 12 residues. CDR3 in amino acids: CASSRTGYGYTF. CDR3 sequence (DNA): TGTGCCAGTAGCAGGACAGGCTATGGCTACACCTTC.

The rearrangement uses TRBV7-2 and TRBJ1-1, with D perhaps TRBD1 (6 bases). This CDR3 is built from 15 residues. CDR1 and CDR2 (germline): SGHTA, FQGNSA. The V end was cut by 0 bases, the J end by 0 bases, with 8 bases between. CDR3 amino acids: CASSLAPGVNTEAFF. DNA for the CDR3: TGTGCCAGCAGCTTAGCCCCAGGGGTGAACACTGAAGCTTTCTTT.

The CDR3 sequence: CASSLPSGRSHGELFF. As DNA, the CDR3 is TGTGCCAGCAGCTTGCCTAGCGGGAGGTCCCACGGGGAGCTGTTTTTT. V usage is TRBV7-8 and J usage is TRBJ2-2; TRBD2 aligns across 11 bases. The germline V gene encodes CDR1 SGHVS and CDR2 FQNEAQ. The CDR3 loop spans 16 amino acids. V shed 3 bases and J 7 bases; nucleotides not matched to a gene: 7.

This chain links TRBV5-1 with TRBJ2-7; no clear D gene. V dropped 2 bases and J dropped 2 bases, with 11 bases sitting between them. CDR1 and CDR2 from the germline V gene are SGHRS and YFSETQ. The CDR3 is made up of 14 amino acids. CDR3: CASSFSRGAYEQYF. The CDR3, as DNA: TGCGCCAGCAGCTTTTCCCGAGGTGCCTACGAGCAGTACTTC.

The chain couples TRBV30 to TRBJ2-3; a weak D match, TRBD1 (5 bases). CDR1 and CDR2 (germline): GTSNPN, SVGIG (reference sequence). The CDR3 consists of 14 residues. V lost 5 bases and J lost 3, with 15 bases in between. The CDR3 DNA reads as TGTGCCTGGGCCCAGGGCAGGGAAACAGATACGCAGTATTTT. Its protein is CAWAQGRETDTQYF.

V gene TRBV7-2 combines with J gene TRBJ1-5; 8 nucleotides line up with TRBD1. Germline V gene data show CDR1 as SGHTA and CDR2 as FQGNSA. V was pared by 4 bases and J by 5 bases, with 7 bases of the junction left unmatched. This CDR3 has 15 residues. CDR3 residues: CASSSQQGVDQPQHF. For the CDR3, the DNA is TGTGCCAGCAGCTCCCAACAGGGGGTCGATCAGCCCCAGCATTTT.

V and J are TRBV5-6 and TRBJ1-1; 11 nucleotides agree with TRBD1. The CDR3 sequence is 13 residues long. After removal of 5 bases from V and 8 bases from J, the junction contained 5 bases not matched to a gene. Per the germline V gene, CDR1 is SGHDT and CDR2 is YYEEEE. Written as DNA, the CDR3 is TGTGCCAGCAGGTCGGACAGGGGGCTGGAAGCTTTCTTT. Protein product: CASRSDRGLEAFF.

The V gene is TRBV30, the J gene TRBJ1-2, with 9 nucleotides matching TRBD1. V trimming: 4 bases; J trimming: 5 bases; junction bases outside the gene matches: 8. The V gene's germline CDR1 is GTSNPN and CDR2 SVGIG (reference sequence). This CDR3 is built from 14 residues. CDR3 bases: TGTGCCTGGACCGGGACAGGGCAGGGGTATGGCTACACCTTC. Residues: CAWTGTGQGYGYTF.

The genes are TRBV7-8 and TRBJ1-3; 8 bases agree with TRBD1. The ends lost 1 base at V and 1 base at J; junction bases unmatched: 0. From germline, CDR1 is SGHVS and CDR2 FQNEAQ. This CDR3 region has 15 residues. The DNA of the CDR3 is TGTGCCAGCAGCTTAGGACAGGGGTCTGGAAACACCATATATTTT. As protein: CASSLGQGSGNTIYF.

V usage is TRBV18 and J usage is TRBJ1-4; D is undetermined. The CDR3 sequence is 14 residues long. CDR1 KGHSH and CDR2 LQKENI come from the germline V gene. V was clipped by 3 bases and J by 4 bases, with 9 bases between them. CDR3 loop: CASSPNGINEKLFF. The CDR3 DNA follows: TGTGCCAGCTCACCGAACGGGATTAATGAAAAACTGTTTTTT.

The chain's CDR3 is CASQGFSYNEQFF. CDR3 DNA sequence: TGCGCCAGTCAGGGATTCTCCTACAATGAGCAGTTCTTC. The chain combines TRBV5-1 with TRBJ2-1; perhaps TRBD1 as D (5 bases). CDR1 is SGHRS, CDR2 YFSETQ, per germline. The CDR3 loop spans 13 amino acids. Trimming removed 8 bases from V and 0 bases from J, with 9 bases in between.

The chain has TRBV6-5 and TRBJ1-3; D remains unclear. The V end lost 6 bases, the J end lost 4 bases, and 16 bases lay between the germline ends. Germline loops: CDR1 MNHEY, CDR2 SVGAGI. The CDR3 is 15 amino acids. This CDR3 reads CASRAASPRGNTIYF. CDR3 nucleotide sequence: TGTGCCAGCAGAGCGGCTTCACCGCGGGGAAACACCATATATTTT.

The count of this clone is one. V usage is TRBV5-1 and J usage is TRBJ1-3, with D tentatively TRBD1 (5 bases). The length of the CDR3 is 17 residues. CDR1 SGHRS and CDR2 YFSETQ come from the germline V gene. Trimming took off 1 base at V and 0 bases at J, with 14 bases between the two ends. The CDR3 loop is CASSLLGGGISGNTIYF. The CDR3 DNA sequence: TGCGCCAGCAGCTTGCTTGGGGGAGGAATCTCTGGAAACACCATATATTTT.

The chain has TRBV19 and TRBJ2-1; the D gene is possibly TRBD1 (5 bases). The CDR3 length is 13 residues. The germline V and J ends were trimmed by 6 bases and 6 bases, with 12 bases remaining between them. CDR1 is LNHDA, CDR2 SQIVND, per germline (reference sequence). CDR3 amino acids: CASSQLGANEQFF. The CDR3 DNA follows: TGTGCCAGTAGCCAGCTTGGGGCCAATGAGCAGTTCTTC.

The chain links TRBV6-5 to TRBJ1-4; D perhaps matches TRBD1 (6 bases). The CDR3 spans 14 residues. Deletions cut 6 bases from V and 7 bases from J, with 15 bases between. The germline gives CDR1 MNHEY, CDR2 SVGAGI. The CDR3 DNA follows: TGTGCCAGCAGGGCCGGGGGGGCGAGTGAAAAACTGTTTTTT. It encodes CASRAGGASEKLFF.

J is TRBJ1-3 and V is TRBV18; no firm D call. Germline V lookup: CDR1 KGHSH, CDR2 LQKENI. V shed 3 bases and J shed 4 bases, with 16 bases lying between them. The CDR3 contains 16 residues. The CDR3 region has the DNA TGTGCCAGCTCACCTCTGGAGGGCCTGCAGGGAAACACCATATATTTT. It codes for CASSPLEGLQGNTIYF.